This record looks at one TCR beta chain sequence and its context. This clone was seen a few times. No antigen is known for it. Base qualities are not recorded, but no much larger clone differs from it by a single base. The cohort was made up of 666 healthy bone marrow donors. At the time of sampling, every cohort member was nominally healthy, though immune exposures that went unrecorded were likely present. The donor was CMV seropositive and was included in the group of 250 to 300 seropositive cohort members. Every donor gave a peripheral blood sample, and the peripheral blood mononuclear cells from that sample were used for TCR beta sequencing. The Qiagen DNeasy Blood Extraction Kit was used to extract genomic DNA from the blood cell samples. Preparation of the library involved the immunoSEQ multiplex PCR assay. The multiplex PCR relied on a mix of 60 forward primers for TCR Vbeta segments and 13 reverse primers for TCR Jbeta segments. The CDR3 region of rearranged TCR beta genes was amplified from genomic DNA by a multiplex PCR assay. Amplified TCR beta libraries were sequenced as 87-base-pair reads on the Illumina HiSeq System. In the paper's pipeline: A later analysis counted about 80 million unique TCR beta chains across the 666 repertoires, and about 10 million of these chains were shared by at least two donors. Raw reads were error-corrected and collapsed into unique sequences by a nearest-neighbor algorithm in which closely related sequences were merged to remove PCR and sequencing errors. V, D and J gene segments were assigned by aligning CDR3 sequences to IMGT reference sequences. For a sequence to be retained, a match of at least six nucleotides was required to both a V gene segment and a J gene segment. Rearrangements were called productive when the CDR3 lacked stop codons and stayed in frame with V and J; all others were non-productive. Following IMGT convention, CDR3 was defined as the stretch from the second conserved V-encoded cysteine to the conserved J-encoded phenylalanine. The earlier analysis of more than 450 of the donors excluded sequences that lacked an unambiguous match to a single V gene segment. In an earlier analysis of a few hundred of the donors, a V segment was called functional when productive rearrangements were above 56.7%, and segregating when the standard deviation between donors exceeded 5%. A statistical classification framework was built to diagnose cytomegalovirus status from the catalog of TCR beta chain sequences. In a later analysis, TCR nucleotide sequences were compared against IMGT/GENE-DB human TR gene sequences so that V and J genes could be assigned. In a later analysis, CDR3 sequences and most-parsimonious VDJ recombination scenarios were assigned using the TCRdist pipeline. In a later analysis, each TCR beta chain was defined by its CDR3 amino acid sequence together with its V-gene family, and reads without a unique V-gene family were excluded. A later analysis removed nearly 600 highly shared, low-generation-probability nucleotide sequences to deal with suspected cross-contamination and a sequencing artifact. For each public chain, a later analysis derived a clonal expansion index from normalized ranks of inferred template counts within each repertoire. A later analysis computed generation probabilities with a VDJ recombination model fitted to out-of-frame rearrangements, and checked the results against IGoR. In a later analysis, TCR-TCR, TCR-HLA and TCR-CMV co-occurrence was scored with hypergeometric tests, and a repertoire-size bias correction was applied to TCR pairs. A later analysis estimated false discovery rates by permuting HLA or CMV assignments 20 times. In a later analysis, co-occurring TCRs were grouped using DBSCAN, and TCRdist sequence similarity was added for clustering within HLA-allele-positive subsets. For co-occurrence clustering, repertoires with fewer than 30,000 or more than 120,000 public chains were excluded, along with about five repertoires with anomalous nucleotide sharing. Held by TCRdb, this immuneACCESS table contains in-frame sequences only and omits some clones. Under half of the omission traces to an unresolved V gene where checked; the cause of the rest is unknown. Clone size and V and J calls were adopted from that table, with D and trimming inferred from the DNA. For this sample the table gives some 190,000 clones, of which about 77% were detected only once. The ten largest make up 2% to 2.5% of the sample.

The cysteine opens and the phenylalanine closes a CDR3 of 15 amino acids. Only the CDR3 part of the read is kept: 45 bases, read in frame from the first base. The junction shows trimming of 5 bases on V and 0 bases on J, plus 11 bases between the germline ends. The CDR1 and CDR2 encoded by the germline V gene are MNHNS and SASEGT. This sample is part of a study of cytomegalovirus exposure and HLA in healthy donors (dated by TCRdb to between 2016 and 2019). Background for the entire study: According to an earlier analysis of 587 of the donors, 150 million to 200 million T cells yielded 120 million or so unique TCR beta sequences and approximately 300 Gb of sequence data. A later analysis re-examined previously published TCR beta repertoires from just over 650 donors and added high-resolution HLA genotyping to investigate patterns of TCR occurrence. A later genetic analysis took genome-wide SNP genotypes for about 55% of the roughly 670 donors and used that subset as a discovery cohort. High-throughput TCR immunosequencing, statistical association of individual TCRs with disease status, and machine learning were combined to predict cytomegalovirus infection status. Four to six DR-DQ haplotypes were handled as single units for association and clustering, since linkage in the cohort was strong. An early release that covered fewer than 800 HLA-typed donors contained approximately 300 gigabases of sequencing data and tens of millions of unique TCR sequences. On average, around 240,000 unique TCR beta nucleotide sequences were sequenced per donor among about 400 genotyped donors of the cohort, with about 19% of those sequences being non-productive. HLA typing included class I and class II loci at four-digit resolution. Of the roughly 400 genotyped donors, approximately 81% were placed in the genetic ancestry cluster associated with self-reported Caucasian donors. To decide whether each TCR beta V gene segment behaved as functional or pseudogenic, an earlier analysis of several hundred of the donors relied on high-throughput TCR beta sequencing. The study aimed to test whether cataloging public T cell receptors could reveal signatures of past pathogen exposure. Rather than drawing on any new phenotypic data, the later analysis identified candidate immune exposures from TCR beta sequences and the way those sequences occurred across donors. A separate validation cohort of 100 to 150 different subjects was used in addition to the 666-subject first cohort. The study used immunosequencing to profile the T cell repertoires of about 670 subjects and linked those repertoires to cytomegalovirus serostatus. All discovery cohort repertoires had been generated on a single sequencing platform. Typing coverage varied by locus: about 620-630 donors for A, B, C, DRB1 and DQB1; approximately 520 for DQA1; nearly 610 for DPA1; under 490 for DPB1. Donor age, sex, ethnicity and CMV serostatus were compiled together with the repertoire data.

Study-wide findings and limitations: At a false discovery rate of 0.05, a later analysis linked 16,000 or so TCR beta sequences to specific HLA alleles. The authors suggested that the approach could potentially be extended to other disease states and immunological phenotypes. A later genetic analysis associated a missense DCLRE1C variant with V-gene and J-gene trimming of TCR beta chains, and an independent cohort replicated the association. Strong co-occurrence of HLA alleles, especially DR and DQ, made assigning TCR associations to individual alleles difficult. The only immune exposure information available for the cohort was CMV serostatus. The presence/absence analyses assumed that sequencing depth was roughly uniform across donors, and that assumption may not be true. Linkage disequilibrium might explain the correlated functional status among segregating V segments, but an unknown experimental factor could not be excluded. A group of highly shared sequence variants was considered likely to be a technical artifact of the sequencing pipeline. A further reported finding was that TCR beta sequences accurately predicted the HLA-A and HLA-B alleles for most subjects in the first cohort. Three of the identified cytomegalovirus-associated TCR beta chains were confirmed in vitro to be specific for cytomegalovirus antigens. Several of the top co-occurrence clusters appeared to be linked to parvovirus B19, influenza, CMV and Epstein-Barr virus, according to a later analysis. In a later analysis, TCR association rates were found to vary across HLA loci, with the most associated TCRs seen for DRB1 alleles and the fewest for HLA-C alleles. Because counts were too low, roughly 16 rarely observed V segments, including chromosome 9 orphons, were left out of the earlier analysis of 587 of the donors. In a later genetic analysis, fewer N-insertions in productive TCRs were reported among donors in an Asian-associated ancestry cluster than the approximately 630-donor mean. The study listed 150 to 200 TCR beta chains as associated with cytomegalovirus. In an earlier analysis of approximately 590 of the donors, most TCR beta V segments were observed in productive rearrangements about 90% or about 30% of the time, broadly matching IMGT annotations. Cytomegalovirus status was reported to be diagnosed by the classifier with high specificity and sensitivity in both the original and validation cohorts. Most CMV-associated TCR beta chains appeared to be HLA-restricted in a later analysis, and the HLA associations seemed to be driven largely by CMV exposure. This cohort had only TCR beta chains sequenced, and the lack of alpha or paired-chain data limited which features could be detected. Because HLA typing was unavailable for some donors at each locus, only the typed subset was used in association tests. The 87-base-pair reads could not distinguish some IMGT-functional V segments, including TRBV6-2 and TRBV6-3, so those segments were excluded. While some public TCRs were present in many individuals, most TCR sequences turned up only very rarely across donors. Compared with equally common non-associated chains, HLA-associated TCR beta chains in a later analysis were more clonally expanded and had lower generation probabilities.

Sequencing input: PBMCs. This TCR came from a young woman in good health and CMV-seropositive. In this chain, TRBV6-1 is recombined with TRBJ2-1; possibly the D gene is TRBD2, per 7 matching bases. The CDR3 region reads CASSQGGGSYNEQFF. The DNA sequence is as follows: TGTGCCAGCAGTCAAGGGGGGGGCTCCTACAATGAGCAGTTCTTC.